The 17 T cell receptor beta chains below come from one sample, sequenced in a study of blood T cell repertoires in COVID-19. Libraries were prepared by immunoSEQ multiplex PCR; TCRdb keeps only in-frame clonotypes and omits some of them. The sample yields approximately 120,000 clones, roughly 75% seen once. The sample taken for sequencing was peripheral blood. These receptors were obtained from a human donor in a cohort sampled during active or convalescent COVID-19.

The chain has TRBV5-4 and TRBJ2-2, with TRBD2 matching 8 bases. Trimming at V came to 0 bases and at J to 4 bases, leaving 2 bases not matched to a gene. The CDR3 runs 15 residues. Germline V gives CDR1 SGHNT, CDR2 YYREEE (reference sequence). The CDR3 DNA reads TGTGCCAGCAGCTTGGTAGCGGGGAGCACCGGGGAGCTGTTTTTT. It codes for CASSLVAGSTGELFF. Filled out from reference TRBV5-4 and TRBJ2-2, the complete variable domain reads ETGVTQSPTHLIKTRGQQVTLRCSSQSGHNTVSWYQQALGQGPQFIFQYYREEENGRGNFPPRFSGLQFPNYSSELNVNALELDDSALYLCASSLVAGSTGELFFGEGSRLTVL.

The CDR3 loop is CASSPSPYGYTF. The CDR3 coding sequence is TGTGCCAGCAGCCCAAGCCCCTATGGCTACACCTTC. This rearrangement joins TRBV12-3 or TRBV12-4 to TRBJ1-2; D is unclear. The CDR3 is made up of 12 amino acids. Trimming took off 6 bases at V and 4 bases at J, with 9 bases between the two ends.

V is TRBV7-9 and J is TRBJ1-2, with 8 positions matching TRBD1. V lost 4 bases, J lost 4 bases, and 14 bases stayed unmatched. The CDR3 is 17 residues long. Germline CDR1 reads SEHNR; CDR2 reads FQNEAQ (reference sequence). For the CDR3, the DNA is TGTGCCAGCAGCTATTCCGGACAGGGAGGATTGTTCTATGGCTACACCTTC. This codes for CASSYSGQGGLFYGYTF.

This clone was observed a single time. The chain joins TRBV12-3 or TRBV12-4 to TRBJ1-2; D not certain. Trimming took off 5 bases at V and 8 bases at J, with 12 bases between the two ends. The CDR3 covers 12 residues. This CDR3 is CASSPQERGYTF. The CDR3 DNA sequence: TGTGCCAGCAGTCCCCAAGAGAGGGGCTACACCTTC.

The chain links TRBV15 to TRBJ2-6, with D maybe TRBD2 (5 bases). The CDR3 length is 15 residues. CDR1 and CDR2 (germline): LNHNV, YYDKDF (reference sequence). V was pared by 5 bases and J by 2 bases, with 10 bases between. CDR3 in amino acids: CATSLGVAGANVLTF. The DNA of the CDR3 is TGTGCCACCAGCTTGGGAGTCGCTGGGGCCAACGTCCTGACTTTC.

The chain employs TRBV7-2 and TRBJ1-1, with a weak D call TRBD1 (5 bases). CDR3 size: 15 residues. V was trimmed by 5 bases and J by 4 bases, leaving 17 bases between them. The germline V gene encodes CDR1 SGHTA and CDR2 FQGNSA. This chain's CDR3 is CASSQRGSWSTEAFF. The CDR3 nucleotides read TGTGCCAGCAGCCAAAGGGGCAGTTGGAGCACTGAAGCTTTCTTT.

The chain couples TRBV7-2 to TRBJ2-1; 13 bases align to TRBD2. This CDR3 has 18 amino acids. Germline V gene lookup returns CDR1 SGHTA and CDR2 FQGNSA. The V and J ends lost 1 base and 5 bases, in that order; junction bases with no gene match: 8. The CDR3 DNA follows: TGTGCCAGCAGCTTAGTAGGACTAGCGGGGGTCTTGAACAATGAGCAGTTCTTC. It is translated as CASSLVGLAGVLNNEQFF.

The rearrangement uses TRBV20-1 and TRBJ2-1, with 7 bases that match TRBD2. Trimming at V came to 4 bases and at J to 5 bases, leaving 8 bases not matched to a gene. From germline, CDR1 is DFQATT and CDR2 SNEGSKA (reference sequence). This CDR3 region has 14 residues. CDR3: CSANEERGNNEQFF. The CDR3 nucleotides are TGCAGTGCTAATGAGGAGCGGGGTAACAATGAGCAGTTCTTC.

This clone has just one count. This chain joins TRBV4-3 and TRBJ2-3, with D perhaps matching TRBD1 (5 bases). V was pared by 4 bases and J by 6 bases, with 11 bases between. This CDR3 region has 13 residues. The germline V gene has CDR1 LGHNA and CDR2 YSLEER. For the CDR3, the DNA is TGCGCCAGCAGCCGAAGGACAATGGATACGCAGTATTTT. It is translated as CASSRRTMDTQYF.

Many counts were recorded for this clone. Other DNA sequences of this sample code for an identical CDR3. V gene TRBV6-2 or TRBV6-3 combines with J gene TRBJ1-5; TRBD1 might be the D (5 bases). The CDR3 has 18 amino acids. Looked up from germline, CDR1 is MNHEY and CDR2 is SVGEGT. With 4 bases removed from V and 4 bases from J, the gap between germline ends came to 23 bases. CDR3 sequence reads: CASSFSREGLGGNQPQHF. CDR3 DNA sequence: TGTGCCAGCAGTTTTTCCCGCGAGGGGCTCGGGGGTAATCAGCCCCAGCATTTT.

This clone was picked up one time. The CDR3 coding sequence is TGTGCCAGCAGCCGGACACCGAACACTGAAGCTTTCTTT. As protein: CASSRTPNTEAFF. The J gene is TRBJ1-1, the V gene TRBV7-2; tentatively, D is TRBD1 (5 bases). This CDR3 spans 13 amino acids. V lost 5 bases, J lost 1 base, and 8 bases lay in between. Germline CDR1 and CDR2: SGHTA and FQGNSA. Full variable domain (missing parts from reference TRBV7-2 and TRBJ1-1): GAGVSQSPSNKVTEKGKDVELRCDPISGHTALYWYRQSLGQGLEFLIYFQGNSAPDKSGLPSDRFSAERTGGSVSTLTIQRTQQEDSAVYLCASSRTPNTEAFFGQGTRLTVV.

This chain's CDR3 is CAISEPRGQGPGPQHF. Written as DNA, the CDR3 is TGTGCCATCAGTGAACCGAGAGGACAGGGACCAGGCCCCCAGCATTTT. The genes are TRBV10-3 and TRBJ1-5; 8 bases fit TRBD1. J lost 10 bases, V lost 3 bases, and 14 bases had no gene match. The CDR3 loop spans 16 amino acids. Germline V gene sequence: CDR1 ENHRY, CDR2 SYGVKD.

V gene TRBV4-2 combines with J gene TRBJ1-1; no clear D. The CDR3 extends over 16 amino acids. Looked up from germline, CDR1 is LGHNA and CDR2 is YNFKEQ. V was pared by 0 bases and J by 7 bases, with 18 bases between. CDR3 protein: CASSQDYADLPYEAFF. DNA of the CDR3: TGTGCCAGCAGCCAAGATTACGCAGATCTTCCTTATGAAGCTTTCTTT.

The chain combines TRBV4-3 with TRBJ1-4; D not certain. Trimming pared 3 bases from V and 9 bases from J, leaving 17 bases between. CDR3 length: 15 amino acids. Germline lookup yields CDR1 LGHNA and CDR2 YSLEER. CDR3: CASSQMLEGQKKLFF. CDR3 in DNA: TGCGCCAGCAGCCAGATGCTAGAAGGCCAGAAAAAACTGTTTTTT.

The chain links TRBV7-9 to TRBJ2-5; 12 bases map to TRBD2. The V gene end was trimmed by 3 bases and the J gene end by 0 bases; junction bases not matched to a gene: 8. Germline loops: CDR1 SEHNR, CDR2 FQNEAQ (reference sequence). CDR3 length: 18 amino acids. Here the CDR3 reads CASSFGSSGGADQETQYF. CDR3 DNA sequence: TGTGCCAGCAGCTTTGGTTCTAGCGGGGGGGCAGACCAAGAGACCCAGTACTTC.

The chain has TRBV10-3 and TRBJ2-3, with 12 bases aligning to TRBD2. Germline V gives CDR1 ENHRY, CDR2 SYGVKD. With V trimmed by 6 bases and J by 4 bases, 8 bases remained unmatched. The length of the CDR3 is 16 residues. The CDR3 loop reads CAISRSSGGASDTQYF. In DNA form, the CDR3 reads TGTGCCATCAGCCGATCTAGCGGGGGGGCCTCAGATACGCAGTATTTT.

The chain is built from TRBV28 and TRBJ1-5, with D maybe TRBD1 (5 bases). V was pared by 6 bases and J by 1 base, with 16 bases between. Germline CDR1 is MDHEN and CDR2 is SYDVKM. This CDR3 contains 16 residues. The CDR3 sequence: CASSLPGLLSNQPQHF. As DNA, the CDR3 is TGTGCCAGCAGCCTCCCGGGACTACTCAGCAATCAGCCCCAGCATTTT.